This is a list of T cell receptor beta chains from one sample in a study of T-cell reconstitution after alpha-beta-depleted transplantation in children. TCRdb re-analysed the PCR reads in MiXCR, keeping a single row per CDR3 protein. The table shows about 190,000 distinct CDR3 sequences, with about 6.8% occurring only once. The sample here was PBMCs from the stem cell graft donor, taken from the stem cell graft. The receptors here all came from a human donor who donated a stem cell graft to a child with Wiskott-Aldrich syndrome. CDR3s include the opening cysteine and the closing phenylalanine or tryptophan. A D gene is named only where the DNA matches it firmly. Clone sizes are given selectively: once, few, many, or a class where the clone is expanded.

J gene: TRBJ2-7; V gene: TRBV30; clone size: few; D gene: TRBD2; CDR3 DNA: TGTGCCTGGAGTACTAGCGGGTTATACGAGCAGTACTTC; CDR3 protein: CAWSTSGLYEQYF
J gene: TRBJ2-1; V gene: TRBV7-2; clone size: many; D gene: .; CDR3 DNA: TGTGCCAGCAGTCTTCGACTCTACAATGAGCAGTTCTTC; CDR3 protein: CASSLRLYNEQFF
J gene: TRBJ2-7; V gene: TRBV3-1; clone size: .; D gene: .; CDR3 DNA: TGTGCCAGCAGCCAAGCATACGAGCAGTACTTC; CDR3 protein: CASSQAYEQYF
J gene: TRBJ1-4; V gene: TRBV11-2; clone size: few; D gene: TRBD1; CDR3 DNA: TGTGCCAGCAATCAGGGGGCATCGAGGGAAAAACTGTTTTTT; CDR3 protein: CASNQGASREKLFF
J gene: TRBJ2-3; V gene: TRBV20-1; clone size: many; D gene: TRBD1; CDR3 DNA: TGCAGTGCTAGACAGGGGGCTTTAGATACGCAGTATTTT; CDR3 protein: CSARQGALDTQYF
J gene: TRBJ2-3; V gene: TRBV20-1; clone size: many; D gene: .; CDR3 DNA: TGCAGTGCTATAAGCGGTTCCTACACAGATACGCAGTATTTT; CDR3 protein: CSAISGSYTDTQYF
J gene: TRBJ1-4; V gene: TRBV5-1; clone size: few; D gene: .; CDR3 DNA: TGCGCCAGCAGCTTGGGACAAACTAATGAAAAACTGTTTTTT; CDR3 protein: CASSLGQTNEKLFF
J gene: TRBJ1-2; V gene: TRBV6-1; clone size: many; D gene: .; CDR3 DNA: TGTGCCAGCAGCCCCGGAGGGGGGTCGTTAAGCTATGGCTACACCTTC; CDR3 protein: CASSPGGGSLSYGYTF
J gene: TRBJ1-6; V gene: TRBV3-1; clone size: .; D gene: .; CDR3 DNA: TGTGCCAGCAGCCCGAGCGGGGGTGATTCACCCCTCCACTTT; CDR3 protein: CASSPSGGDSPLHF
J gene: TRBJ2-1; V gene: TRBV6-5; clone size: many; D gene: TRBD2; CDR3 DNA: TGTGCCAGCATTTTTTCTAGCGGGACCACCTACAATGAGCAGTTCTTC; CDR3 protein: CASIFSSGTTYNEQFF
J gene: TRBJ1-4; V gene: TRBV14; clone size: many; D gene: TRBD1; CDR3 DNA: TGTGCCAGCAGCCAAGGAACAGGGGGCCCGAGTGAAAAACTGTTTTTT; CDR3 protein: CASSQGTGGPSEKLFF
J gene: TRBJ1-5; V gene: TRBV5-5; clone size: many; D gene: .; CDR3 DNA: TGTGCCAGCAGTCTAGCGGGGGCCGGGCAGCCCCAGCATTTT; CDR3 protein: CASSLAGAGQPQHF
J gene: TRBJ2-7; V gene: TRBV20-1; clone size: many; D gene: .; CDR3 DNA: TGCAGCCCAACAGGACACCAGGAAGCCTACGAGCAGTACTTC; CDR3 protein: CSPTGHQEAYEQYF
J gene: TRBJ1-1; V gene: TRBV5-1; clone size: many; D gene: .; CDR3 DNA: TGCGCCAGCTCACGTGATGTCGGGGGCACTGAAGCTTTCTTT; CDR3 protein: CASSRDVGGTEAFF
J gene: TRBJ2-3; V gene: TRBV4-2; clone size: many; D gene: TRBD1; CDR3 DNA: TGTGCCAGCAGCCACACCCGACAGGGTCGCACAGATACGCAGTATTTT; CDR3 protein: CASSHTRQGRTDTQYF
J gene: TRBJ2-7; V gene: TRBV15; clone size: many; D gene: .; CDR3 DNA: TGTGCCACCACGGAGGGGGAAGTATACGAGCAGTACTTC; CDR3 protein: CATTEGEVYEQYF
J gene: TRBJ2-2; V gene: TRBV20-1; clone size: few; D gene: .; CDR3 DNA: TGCTTCTGGGGTCAGGCCCCGGGGGAGCTGTTTTTT; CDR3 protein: CFWGQAPGELFF
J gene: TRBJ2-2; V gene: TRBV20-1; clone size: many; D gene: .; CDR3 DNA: TGCAGTGCTGCAACTAGGGGTAACACCGGGGAGCTGTTTTTT; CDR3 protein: CSAATRGNTGELFF
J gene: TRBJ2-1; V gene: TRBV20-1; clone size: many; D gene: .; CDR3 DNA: TGCAGTGCTAGCGGGAGAGGGAATGAGCAGTTCTTC; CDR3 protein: CSASGRGNEQFF
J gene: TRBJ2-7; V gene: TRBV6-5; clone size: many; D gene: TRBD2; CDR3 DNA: TGTGCCAGCAGTTACTCGAGCCGTGCGGGAGGGCTCTCCGAGCAGTACTTC; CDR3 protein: CASSYSSRAGGLSEQYF
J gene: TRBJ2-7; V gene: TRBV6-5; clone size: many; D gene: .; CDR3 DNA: TGTGCCAGCAGTTACTCCGCAATGACTTACGAGCAGTACTTC; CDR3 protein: CASSYSAMTYEQYF
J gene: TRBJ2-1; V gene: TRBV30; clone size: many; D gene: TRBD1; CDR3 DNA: TGTGCCTGGAGTGTAGGGACAGGGAGCAATGAGCAGTTCTTC; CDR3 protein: CAWSVGTGSNEQFF
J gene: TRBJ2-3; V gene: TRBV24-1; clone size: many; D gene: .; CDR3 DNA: TGTGCCACCAGTGAGTTTCCGGGACTCCGTACCACAGATACGCAGTATTTT; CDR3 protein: CATSEFPGLRTTDTQYF
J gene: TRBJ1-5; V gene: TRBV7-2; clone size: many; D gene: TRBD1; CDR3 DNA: TGTGCCAGCAGCCTCGGACAGGGAAACAATCAGCCCCAGCATTTT; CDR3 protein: CASSLGQGNNQPQHF
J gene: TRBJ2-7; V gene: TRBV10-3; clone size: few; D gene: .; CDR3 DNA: TGTGCCACCGTCGACCCGAGGGGAGTAGTCCACGAGCAGTACTTC; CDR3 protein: CATVDPRGVVHEQYF
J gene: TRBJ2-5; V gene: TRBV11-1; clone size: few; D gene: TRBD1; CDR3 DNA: TGTGCCAGCAGCTCAATAGGCCGACAGGGTAGGGCCCAAGAGACCCAGTACTTC; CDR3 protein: CASSSIGRQGRAQETQYF
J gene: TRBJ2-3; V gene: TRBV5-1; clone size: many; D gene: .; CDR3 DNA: TGCGCCAGCAGCAACGGTTCACGCACAGATACGCAGTATTTT; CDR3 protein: CASSNGSRTDTQYF
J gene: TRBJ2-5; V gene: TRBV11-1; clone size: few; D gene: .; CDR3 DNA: TGTGCCAGCAGCTTAGTTCTGGCGGCCTCAGTCCCGTCTTACCAAGAGACCCAGTACTTC; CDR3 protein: CASSLVLAASVPSYQETQYF
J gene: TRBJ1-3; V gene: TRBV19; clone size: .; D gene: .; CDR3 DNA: TGTGCCAGTAGTGAAGATGGGACTGGAAACACCATATATTTT; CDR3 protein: CASSEDGTGNTIYF
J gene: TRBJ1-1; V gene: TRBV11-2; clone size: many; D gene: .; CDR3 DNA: TGTGCCAGCAATCAGAATCTGAACACTGAAGCTTTCTTT; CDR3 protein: CASNQNLNTEAFF
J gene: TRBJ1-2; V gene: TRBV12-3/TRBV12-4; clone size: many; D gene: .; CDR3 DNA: TGTGCCAGCAGTTTACCGCCAGACTATGGCTACACCTTC; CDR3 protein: CASSLPPDYGYTF
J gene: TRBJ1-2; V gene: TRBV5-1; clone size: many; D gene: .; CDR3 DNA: TGCGCCAGCAGCCCAGGACCAACTTATGGCTACACCTTC; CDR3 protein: CASSPGPTYGYTF
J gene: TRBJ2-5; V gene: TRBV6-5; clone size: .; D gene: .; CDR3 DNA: TGTGCCAGTGGCCGCCAGGGTGAGACCCAGTACTTC; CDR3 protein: CASGRQGETQYF
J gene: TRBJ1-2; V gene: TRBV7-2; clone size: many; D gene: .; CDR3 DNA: TGTGCCAGCAGCTTAGGACAGGCGCTACCGAACTATGGCTACACCTTC; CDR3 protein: CASSLGQALPNYGYTF
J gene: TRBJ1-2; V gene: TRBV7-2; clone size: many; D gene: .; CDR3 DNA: TGTGCCAGCAGCGATCAGAACTATGGCTACACCTTC; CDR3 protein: CASSDQNYGYTF
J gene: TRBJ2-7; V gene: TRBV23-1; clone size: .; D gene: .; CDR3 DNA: TGCGCCAGCAGTCCCGACGGAGGATACTCCTACGAGCAGTACTTC; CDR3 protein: CASSPDGGYSYEQYF
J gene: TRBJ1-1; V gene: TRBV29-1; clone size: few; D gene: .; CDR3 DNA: TGCAGCGTTGAAGGGCAGGCCACTGAAGCTTTCTTT; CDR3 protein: CSVEGQATEAFF
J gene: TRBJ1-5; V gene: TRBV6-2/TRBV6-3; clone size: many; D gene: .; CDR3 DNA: TGTGCCAGCACCCCCCGGGAATCTCAGCCCCAGCATTTT; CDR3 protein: CASTPRESQPQHF
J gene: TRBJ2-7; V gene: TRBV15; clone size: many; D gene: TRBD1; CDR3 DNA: TGTGCCACCAGCAGAGGACAGGGGGTTTCCTACGAGCAGTACTTC; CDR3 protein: CATSRGQGVSYEQYF
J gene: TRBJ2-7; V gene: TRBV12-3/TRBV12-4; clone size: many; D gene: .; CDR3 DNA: TGTGCCAGCAGTCCTCAGGGAAGGGGTCACTACGAGCAGTACTTC; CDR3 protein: CASSPQGRGHYEQYF
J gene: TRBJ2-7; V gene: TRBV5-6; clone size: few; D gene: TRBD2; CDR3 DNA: TGTGCCAGCAGCCCCCGGACTAGCGGGACCCTGTACGAGCAGTACTTC; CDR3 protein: CASSPRTSGTLYEQYF
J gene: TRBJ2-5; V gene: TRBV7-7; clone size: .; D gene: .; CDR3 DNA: TGTGCCAGCAGCTCCTTGCCCGGGGGCTCGGAGACCCAGTACTTC; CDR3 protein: CASSSLPGGSETQYF
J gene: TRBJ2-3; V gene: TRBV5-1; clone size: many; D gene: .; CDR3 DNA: TGCGCCAGCAAAAACACAGATACGCAGTATTTT; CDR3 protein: CASKNTDTQYF
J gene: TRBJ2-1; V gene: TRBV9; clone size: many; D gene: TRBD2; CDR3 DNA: TGTGCCAGCAGCGTTATTAGCGGGAGCTTCAATGAGCAGTTCTTC; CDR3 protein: CASSVISGSFNEQFF
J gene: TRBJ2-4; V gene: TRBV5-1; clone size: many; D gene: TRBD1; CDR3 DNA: TGCGCCAGCAGCTTGGAGATACCGGGACAGAAAAACATTCAGTACTTC; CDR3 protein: CASSLEIPGQKNIQYF
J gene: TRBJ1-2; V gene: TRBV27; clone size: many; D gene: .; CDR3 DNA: TGTGCCAGCAGTTTTCAGGGCAACTATGGCTACACCTTC; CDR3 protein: CASSFQGNYGYTF
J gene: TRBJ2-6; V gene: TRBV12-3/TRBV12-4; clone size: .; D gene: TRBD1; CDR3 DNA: TGTGCCAGCAGTCAAGACACAGGGGGCGCGGGATTATCTGGGGCCAACGTCCTGACTTTC; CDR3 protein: CASSQDTGGAGLSGANVLTF
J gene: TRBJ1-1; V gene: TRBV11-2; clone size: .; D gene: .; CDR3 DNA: TGTGCCATCAGCCCTCTCGCGAACACTGAAGCTTTCTTT; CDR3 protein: CAISPLANTEAFF
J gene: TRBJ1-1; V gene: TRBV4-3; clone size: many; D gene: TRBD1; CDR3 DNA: TGCGCCAGCAAGGCGACAGGGGGTATGAACACTGAAGCTTTCTTT; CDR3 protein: CASKATGGMNTEAFF
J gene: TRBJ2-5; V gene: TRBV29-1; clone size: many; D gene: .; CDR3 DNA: TGCAGCGTTGGCGCGGTTCAAGAGACCCAGTACTTC; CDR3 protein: CSVGAVQETQYF
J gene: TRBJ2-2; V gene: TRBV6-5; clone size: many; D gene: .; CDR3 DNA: TGTGCCAGCGGACCCGGGATAAACACCGGGGAGCTGTTTTTT; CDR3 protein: CASGPGINTGELFF
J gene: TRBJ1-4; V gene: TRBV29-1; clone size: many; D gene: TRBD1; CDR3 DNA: TGCAGCTTCAGGACAGGGGACGAAAAACTGTTTTTT; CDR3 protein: CSFRTGDEKLFF
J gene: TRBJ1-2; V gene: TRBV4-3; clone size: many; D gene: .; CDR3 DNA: TGCGCCAGCAGCCAAGATCTAGCAGGGGCCTATGGCTACACCTTC; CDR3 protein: CASSQDLAGAYGYTF
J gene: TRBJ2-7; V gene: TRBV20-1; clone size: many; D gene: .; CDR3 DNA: TGCAGTGCTAGAGATCTTCTCCGCGAGCAGTACTTC; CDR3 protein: CSARDLLREQYF
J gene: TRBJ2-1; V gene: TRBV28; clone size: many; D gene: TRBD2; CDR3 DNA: TGTGCCAGCAGTTTACCCTGGACTAGCGGGGGCGGGAGTGAGCAGTTCTTC; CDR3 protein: CASSLPWTSGGGSEQFF
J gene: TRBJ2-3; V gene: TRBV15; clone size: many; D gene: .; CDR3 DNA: TGTGCCACCAGCAGTGGACTCACCACAGATACGCAGTATTTT; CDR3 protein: CATSSGLTTDTQYF
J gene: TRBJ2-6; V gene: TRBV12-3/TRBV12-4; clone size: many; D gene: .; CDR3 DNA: TGTGCCAGCAGTTTTTTCTCTGGGGCCAACGTCCTGACTTTC; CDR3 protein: CASSFFSGANVLTF
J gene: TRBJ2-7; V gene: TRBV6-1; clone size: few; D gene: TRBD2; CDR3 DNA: TGTGCCAGCAGTCCTACTAGCGGGGGCTCTAGCTCCTACGAGCAGTACTTC; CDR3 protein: CASSPTSGGSSSYEQYF
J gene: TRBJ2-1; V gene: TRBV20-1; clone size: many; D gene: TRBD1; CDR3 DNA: TGCAGTGCATCAAGCCGGGACAGGGGCTTCCATGAGCAGTTCTTC; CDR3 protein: CSASSRDRGFHEQFF